This record looks at one TCR beta chain sequence and its context. This clone's antigen is unknown. The record has no base qualities; no much larger clone is one base away. The record originates from a study of cytomegalovirus exposure and HLA in healthy donors (dated by TCRdb to 2016 to 2017). As for the study more broadly: According to an earlier analysis of several hundred of the donors, 150 million to 200 million T cells yielded 120 million or so unique TCR beta sequences and approximately 300 Gb of sequence data. Every discovery cohort repertoire had been produced on one sequencing platform. To predict cytomegalovirus infection status, the study brought together high-throughput TCR immunosequencing, statistical association of individual TCRs with disease status, and machine learning. A later genetic analysis used genome-wide SNP genotypes for about 60% of the roughly 700 donors, treating that subset as a discovery cohort. HLA typing covered class I and class II loci at four-digit resolution. Approximately 310 gigabases of sequencing data and 70 million to 85 million unique TCR sequences were included in an early release covering 500 to 750 HLA-typed donors. To study patterns of TCR occurrence, a later analysis re-analyzed previously published TCR beta repertoires from hundreds of donors and added high-resolution HLA genotyping. Of the roughly 430 genotyped donors, over 65% fell in the genetic ancestry cluster associated with self-reported Caucasian donors. Across 300 to 500 genotyped donors of the cohort, an average of approximately 240,000 unique TCR beta nucleotide sequences per donor were sequenced, and around 20% of those sequences were non-productive. Alongside the repertoire data, information on donor age, sex, ethnicity and CMV serostatus was compiled. The study was designed to test whether signatures of past pathogen exposure could be identified by cataloging public T cell receptors. The number of typed donors differed by locus: about 620-630 for A, B, C, DRB1 and DQB1; 500 to 550 for DQA1; approximately 600 for DPA1; and about 450 for DPB1. Along with the approximately 700-subject first cohort, a separate validation cohort of over a hundred different subjects was used. To decide whether each TCR beta V gene segment behaved as functional or pseudogenic, an earlier analysis of some 580 of the donors relied on high-throughput TCR beta sequencing. Roughly 5 DR-DQ haplotypes were handled as single units for association and clustering, since linkage in the cohort was strong. The later analysis used no new phenotypic data to find candidate immune exposures, relying instead on TCR beta sequences and their occurrence across donors. The study used immunosequencing to profile the T cell repertoires of hundreds of subjects and linked those repertoires to cytomegalovirus serostatus. Here is what the overall study found, with its caveats: In a later genetic analysis, fewer N-insertions in productive TCRs were reported among donors in an Asian-associated ancestry cluster than the roughly 700-donor mean. A further reported finding was that TCR beta sequences accurately predicted the HLA-A and HLA-B alleles for most subjects in the first cohort. Most TCR sequences were seen in very few donors, while some public TCRs were found in many individuals. The study gave a list of under 200 TCR beta chains associated with cytomegalovirus. When HLA alleles, especially DR and DQ, strongly co-occurred, attributing TCR associations to individual alleles was difficult. Because the 87-base-pair reads could not distinguish some IMGT-functional V segments, including TRBV6-2 and TRBV6-3, those segments were excluded. A later analysis reported that several top co-occurrence clusters appeared linked to parvovirus B19, influenza, CMV and Epstein-Barr virus. In a later analysis, the rate of TCR association differed among HLA loci, with DRB1 alleles having the most associated TCRs and HLA-C alleles having the fewest. The classifier was reported to diagnose cytomegalovirus status with high specificity and sensitivity in both the original cohort and the validation cohort. Three of the identified cytomegalovirus-associated TCR beta chains were confirmed in vitro to be specific for cytomegalovirus antigens. The presence/absence analyses assumed that sequencing depth was roughly uniform across donors, and that assumption may not be true. Linkage disequilibrium might explain the correlated functional status among segregating V segments, but an unknown experimental factor could not be ruled out. Immune exposure information for the cohort was limited to CMV serostatus. HLA typing was unavailable for some donors at each locus, so association tests used only the typed subset. A group of highly shared sequence variants was considered likely to be a technical artifact of the sequencing pipeline. Because counts were too low, around 18 rarely observed V segments, including chromosome 9 orphons, were left out of the earlier analysis of some 600 of the donors. In an earlier analysis of some 500 of the donors, most TCR beta V segments appeared in productive rearrangements about 90% or about 30% of the time, broadly matching IMGT annotations. In a later analysis, most CMV-associated TCR beta chains were found to appear HLA-restricted, with HLA associations seemingly driven largely by CMV exposure. In a later analysis, HLA-associated TCR beta chains showed more clonal expansion and lower generation probabilities than non-associated chains that were equally common. The cohort was sequenced for TCR beta chains only, and without alpha or paired-chain data the features that could be detected were limited. A later analysis associated approximately 17,000 TCR beta sequences with specific HLA alleles at a false discovery rate of 0.05. It was suggested by the authors that the approach could potentially be generalized to other disease states and immunological phenotypes. An association between a missense DCLRE1C variant and V-gene and J-gene trimming of TCR beta chains was found in a later genetic analysis and replicated in an independent cohort.

The cohort consisted of approximately 690 healthy bone marrow donors. At the time of sampling, all cohort members were nominally healthy, though unrecorded immune exposures were likely present. The donor tested CMV seropositive and was one of the 289 seropositive cohort members. A peripheral blood sample was collected from each donor, and TCR beta sequencing was performed on peripheral blood mononuclear cells. The Qiagen DNeasy Blood Extraction Kit was used to extract genomic DNA from the blood cell samples. The CDR3 measures 16 amino acids from cysteine to phenylalanine. Only the CDR3 DNA is retained, 48 bases long and in frame from the first base. The germline V and J ends show losses of 7 bases and 1 base respectively, and no gene match explains 5 bases of the junction. CDR1 LNHDA and CDR2 SQIVND are derived from the germline V gene (reference sequence). Libraries were made using the immunoSEQ multiplex PCR assay. A mixture of 60 forward primers for TCR Vbeta segments and 13 reverse primers for TCR Jbeta segments was used in the multiplex PCR. A multiplex PCR assay on genomic DNA amplified the CDR3 region of rearranged TCR beta genes. Amplified TCR beta libraries were sequenced as 87-base-pair reads on the Illumina HiSeq System. The published analysis was carried out like this. Across the 670 or so repertoires, a later analysis counted tens of millions of unique TCR beta chains, 9.5 million to 12 million of which were shared by at least two donors. Raw reads were error-corrected and collapsed into unique sequences with a nearest-neighbor algorithm that merged closely related sequences to remove PCR and sequencing errors. CDR3 sequences were aligned to IMGT reference sequences to assign V, D and J gene segments. For a sequence to be retained, at least a six-nucleotide match to both a V gene segment and a J gene segment was required. A rearrangement counted as productive if the CDR3 had no stop codons and remained in frame with V and J, and every other rearrangement counted as non-productive. CDR3 was defined according to IMGT convention as the region running from the second conserved V-encoded cysteine to the conserved J-encoded phenylalanine. Sequences without an unambiguous match to a single V gene segment were excluded from the earlier analysis of over 500 of the donors. An earlier analysis of a few hundred of the donors called V segments functional above 56.7% productive rearrangements and segregating when the between-donor standard deviation exceeded 5%. To diagnose cytomegalovirus status from the catalog of TCR beta chain sequences, a statistical classification framework was built. In a later analysis, V and J genes were assigned by comparing TCR nucleotide sequences against IMGT/GENE-DB human TR gene sequences. Using the TCRdist pipeline, a later analysis assigned CDR3 sequences along with most-parsimonious VDJ recombination scenarios. A later analysis defined each TCR beta chain by its CDR3 amino acid sequence plus V-gene family, and excluded reads lacking a unique V-gene family. In a later analysis, 450 to 600 highly shared, low-generation-probability nucleotide sequences were removed to address suspected cross-contamination and a sequencing artifact. For each public chain, a later analysis derived a clonal expansion index from normalized ranks of inferred template counts within each repertoire. In a later analysis, generation probabilities were computed with a VDJ recombination model fitted to out-of-frame rearrangements, and the resulting probabilities were checked against IGoR. A later analysis scored TCR-TCR, TCR-HLA and TCR-CMV co-occurrence with hypergeometric tests, applying a repertoire-size bias correction to TCR pairs. To estimate false discovery rates, a later analysis permuted the HLA or CMV assignments 20 times. A later analysis grouped co-occurring TCRs with DBSCAN, adding TCRdist sequence similarity when clustering within HLA-allele-positive subsets. Co-occurrence clustering excluded repertoires with fewer than 30,000 or more than 120,000 public chains, plus five with anomalous nucleotide sharing. What TCRdb holds here is the immuneACCESS table cut down to in-frame rearrangements. Part of the clones is not present; checked against another copy, under half of the missing clones reflect an unresolved V gene, and the others are unexplained. V and J calls plus clone size are reproduced from that table; the DNA served to infer D and trimming. The sample has about 76,000 clones on record, 78% of them singletons. The biggest ten clones account for less than 9.5% of the sample.

This TCR was sampled from a woman aged 40 to 50 in good health and CMV-seropositive. The sequence is built from TRBV19 and TRBJ2-3, and 13 junctional nucleotides match TRBD2. What was sequenced was PBMCs. The sequenced DNA is TGTGCCAGTAAGGGACTAGCGGGGACGGGCACAGATACGCAGTATTTT. The encoded protein is CASKGLAGTGTDTQYF.